What follows describes a single T cell receptor (beta chain). The sample originates from a study of blood T cell repertoires in COVID-19. Study information: Donors in the United States, Italy and Spain gave samples during acute or convalescent COVID-19. Sample material is recorded as cDNA or gDNA derived from T cells, B-cell-depleted T cells, or PBMCs.

Per the study methods: Quantification of nucleated cells was approximated via reference gene primer amplification. The method was immunoSEQ multiplex PCR; TCRdb's version includes in-frame clones alone and lacks a portion of them. Clone size and V and J calls were adopted from that table, with D and trimming inferred from the DNA. The data show 65,000 to 90,000 clones, approximately 76% seen once. The J segment lost 2 bases and the V segment lost 5 bases, leaving 2 bases of the junction unmatched. Germline CDR1 is SNHLY and CDR2 is FYNNEI. The CDR3 totals 14 residues. Sequencing was carried out using peripheral blood. The receptor was isolated from a man aged 65-85 years with active or convalescent COVID-19. V usage is TRBV2 and J usage is TRBJ2-1, with 8 bases lining up with TRBD2. In DNA, the CDR3 is TGTGCCAGCAGTAGTAGCGGGGCCTACAATGAGCAGTTCTTC. Its protein is CASSSSGAYNEQFF.